This T cell receptor (beta chain) was observed in a study of response to subunit inactivated influenza vaccine. MiXCR was run by TCRdb on the RT-PCR reads, yielding one entry per CDR3 protein. This table holds about 530,000 distinct CDR3 sequences, over 10% found once. Ten or more counts support this clonotype. The origin of this receptor is a man between 50 and 59 years old who received an inactivated influenza vaccine. Material: PBMCs from blood, obtained roughly 6 weeks after vaccination.

This CDR3 is CASSLHRAGNSYEQYF. The CDR3 nucleotides read TGCGCCAGCAGCTTACACCGAGCGGGTAACTCCTACGAGCAGTACTTC. The V gene is TRBV5-1, the J gene TRBJ2-7, with a weak D call TRBD2 (6 bases). The germline V and J ends were trimmed by 2 bases and 0 bases, with 15 bases remaining between them. This CDR3 is 16 amino acids long. The germline gives CDR1 SGHRS, CDR2 YFSETQ.